This T cell receptor (beta chain) was captured in a study of T cells after yellow fever vaccination. In its sample, this clonotype was seen a few times. Its target is not known. General observations from the study: By day 5 rather than day 15, the secondary response had peaked, though it was weaker. The study noted that FACS-sorted repertoires could contain abundant clonotypes contaminating from the bulk population.

MiXCR was run by TCRdb on the 5' RACE reads, yielding one entry per CDR3 protein. The sample consists of roughly 300,000 distinct CDR3 sequences, 6.8% of them appearing once. The CDR3 loop spans 14 amino acids. With V trimmed by 4 bases and J by 1 base, 4 bases remained unmatched. The germline V gene encodes CDR1 DFQATT and CDR2 SNEGSKA (reference sequence). The sequences come from PBMCs, collected around 45 days after the first yellow fever vaccination. The chain joins TRBV20-1 to TRBJ2-5; 9 bases align to TRBD2. The TCR originated in a man between 18 and 35 years old who received the YFV17D yellow fever vaccine. The CDR3 reads CSAMSGGFQETQYF. CDR3 sequence (DNA): TGCAGTGCTATGAGCGGGGGGTTCCAAGAGACCCAGTACTTC.